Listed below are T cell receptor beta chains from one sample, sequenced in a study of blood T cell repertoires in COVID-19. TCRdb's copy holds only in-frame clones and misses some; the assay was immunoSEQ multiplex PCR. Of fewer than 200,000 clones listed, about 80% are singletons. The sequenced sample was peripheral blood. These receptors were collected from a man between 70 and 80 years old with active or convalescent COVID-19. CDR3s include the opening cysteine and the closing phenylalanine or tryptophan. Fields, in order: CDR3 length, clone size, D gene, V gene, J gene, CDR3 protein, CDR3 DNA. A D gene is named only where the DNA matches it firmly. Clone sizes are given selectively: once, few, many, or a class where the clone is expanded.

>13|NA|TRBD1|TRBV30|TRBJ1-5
CAWNRGSNQPQHF
TGTGCCTGGAACAGGGGCAGCAATCAGCCCCAGCATTTT
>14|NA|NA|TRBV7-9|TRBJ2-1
CASSLGGSYNEQFF
TGTGCCAGCAGCTTAGGGGGCAGCTACAATGAGCAGTTCTTC
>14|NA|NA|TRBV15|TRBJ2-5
CATSRDLQGETQYF
TGTGCCACCAGCAGAGATTTGCAGGGGGAGACCCAGTACTTC
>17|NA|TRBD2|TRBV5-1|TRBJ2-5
CASSSRTSGAPQETQYF
TGCGCCAGCAGCTCCAGGACTAGCGGGGCTCCTCAAGAGACCCAGTACTTC
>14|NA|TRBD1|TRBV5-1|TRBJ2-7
CASSRDRGYYEQYF
TGCGCCAGCAGCCGGGACAGGGGATACTACGAGCAGTACTTC
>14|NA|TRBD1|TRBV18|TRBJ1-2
CASSPDRGRRGYTF
TGTGCCAGCTCACCAGACAGGGGGCGCCGGGGCTACACCTTC
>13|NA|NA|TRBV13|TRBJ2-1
CASSLPPGIEQFF
TGTGCCAGCAGCTTACCCCCGGGAATTGAGCAGTTCTTC
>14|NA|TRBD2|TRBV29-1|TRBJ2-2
CSVRTSGDTGELFF
TGCAGCGTCCGGACTAGCGGAGACACCGGGGAGCTGTTTTTT
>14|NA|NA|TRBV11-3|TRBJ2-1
CASSKQGGYNEQFF
TGTGCCAGCAGCAAACAGGGTGGGTACAATGAGCAGTTCTTC
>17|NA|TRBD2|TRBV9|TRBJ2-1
CASSGHGGGRATVEQFF
TGTGCCAGCAGTGGCCATGGTGGCGGGAGGGCCACGGTTGAGCAGTTCTTC
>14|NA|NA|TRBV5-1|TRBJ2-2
CASSWDTNTGELFF
TGCGCCAGCTCCTGGGACACAAACACCGGGGAGCTGTTTTTT
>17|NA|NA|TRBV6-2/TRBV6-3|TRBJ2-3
CASSPNRVPSSTDTQYF
TGTGCCAGCAGCCCAAACAGGGTTCCCTCTAGCACAGATACGCAGTATTTT
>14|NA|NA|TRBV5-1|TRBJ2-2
CASSDYLSTGELFF
TGCGCCAGCAGTGACTACCTCAGCACCGGGGAGCTGTTTTTT
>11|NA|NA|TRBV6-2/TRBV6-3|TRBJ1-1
CASSYLTEAFF
TGTGCCAGCAGTTACCTCACTGAAGCTTTCTTT
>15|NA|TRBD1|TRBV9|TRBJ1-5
CASSLRGTETEPQHF
TGTGCCAGCAGCCTCCGGGGGACAGAGACTGAGCCCCAGCATTTT
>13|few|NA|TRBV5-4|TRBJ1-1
CASSLDSGTEAFF
TGTGCCAGCAGCTTGGACAGCGGCACTGAAGCTTTCTTT
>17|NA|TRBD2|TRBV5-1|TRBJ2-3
CASSYPGTSDGTDTQYF
TGCGCCAGCAGCTACCCCGGGACTAGCGACGGCACAGATACGCAGTATTTT
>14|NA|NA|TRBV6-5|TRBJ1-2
CASRPTGTLNGYTF
TGTGCCAGCAGGCCGACCGGGACACTAAATGGCTACACCTTC
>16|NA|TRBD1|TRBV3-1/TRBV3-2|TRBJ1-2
CASSSLGRGLLYGYTF
TGTGCCAGCAGCTCCCTGGGCAGGGGGCTCCTCTATGGCTACACCTTC
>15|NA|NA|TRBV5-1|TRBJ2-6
CASSSVLSGANVLTF
TGCGCCAGCAGCTCGGTGCTCTCTGGGGCCAACGTCCTGACTTTC
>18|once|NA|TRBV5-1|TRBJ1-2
CASSLGRGTASVNYGYTF
TGCGCCAGCAGCTTGGGCCGCGGGACGGCCTCGGTTAACTATGGCTACACCTTC
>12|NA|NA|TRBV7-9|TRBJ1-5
CASSPEVGPQHF
TGTGCCAGCAGCCCGGAGGTTGGGCCCCAGCATTTT
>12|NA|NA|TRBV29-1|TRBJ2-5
CSASRAGETQYF
TGCAGCGCCTCTCGCGCCGGAGAGACCCAGTACTTC
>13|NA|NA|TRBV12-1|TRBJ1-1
CASNHIEGGEAFF
TGTGCCAGCAACCATATCGAAGGCGGAGAAGCTTTCTTT
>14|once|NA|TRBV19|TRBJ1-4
CASKAQGRAEKLFF
TGTGCCAGTAAGGCCCAGGGGAGGGCGGAAAAACTGTTTTTT
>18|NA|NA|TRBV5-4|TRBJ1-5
CASSFKDKGDGGNQPQHF
TGTGCCAGCAGCTTCAAGGACAAGGGGGATGGGGGCAATCAGCCCCAGCATTTT
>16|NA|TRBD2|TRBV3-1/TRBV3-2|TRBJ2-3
CASSQRTSGGTDTQYF
TGTGCCAGCAGCCAACGGACGAGCGGGGGGACAGATACGCAGTATTTT
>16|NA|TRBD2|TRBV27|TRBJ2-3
CASSLLGAGGTDTQYF
TGTGCCAGCAGTTTATTAGGAGCGGGAGGTACAGATACGCAGTATTTT
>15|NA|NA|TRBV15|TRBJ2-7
CATSREGTRDYEQYF
TGTGCCACCAGCAGAGAAGGGACACGGGACTACGAGCAGTACTTC